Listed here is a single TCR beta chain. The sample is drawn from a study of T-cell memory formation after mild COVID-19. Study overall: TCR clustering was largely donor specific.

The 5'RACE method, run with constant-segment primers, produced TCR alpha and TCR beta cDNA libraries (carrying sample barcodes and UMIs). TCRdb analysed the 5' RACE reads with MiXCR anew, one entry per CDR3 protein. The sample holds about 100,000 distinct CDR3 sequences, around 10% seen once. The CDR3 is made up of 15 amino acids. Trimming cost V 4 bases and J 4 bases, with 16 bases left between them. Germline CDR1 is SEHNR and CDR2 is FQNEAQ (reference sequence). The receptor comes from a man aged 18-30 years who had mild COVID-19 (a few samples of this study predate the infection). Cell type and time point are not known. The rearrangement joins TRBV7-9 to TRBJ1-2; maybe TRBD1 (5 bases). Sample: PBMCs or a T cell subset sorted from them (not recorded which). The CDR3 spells CASSYPGQDIYGYTF. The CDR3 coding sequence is TGTGCCAGCAGCTACCCCGGGCAGGACATCTATGGCTACACCTTC. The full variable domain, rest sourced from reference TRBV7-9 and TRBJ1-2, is DTGVSQNPRHKITKRGQNVTFRCDPISEHNRLYWYRQTLGQGPEFLTYFQNEAQLEKSRLLSDRFSAERPKGSFSTLEIQRTEQGDSAMYLCASSYPGQDIYGYTFGSGTRLTVV.